The 23 T cell receptor beta chains reported below all come from one sample, sequenced in a study of T cell repertoires in cytomegalovirus infection. TCRdb reprocessed the reads via MiXCR and lists one record per CDR3 protein. The sample lists around 120,000 distinct CDR3 sequences, approximately 45% seen once, with roughly 70% in the top ten. Their cognate antigens are unknown. The sample consisted of CD8+ T cells from cultured PBMCs, taken from culture after CMV antigen stimulation. These receptors originate from a human donor in good health (CMV status not recorded). Some clones in this sample may be carry-over from other donors' samples.

This clonotype has a handful of counts. A junction end diverges from the germline sequence, so it may reflect a read error. V usage is TRBV7-9 and J usage is TRBJ1-1; 8 positions match TRBD1. The CDR3 runs to 16 residues. Germline V gene data show CDR1 as SEHNR and CDR2 as FQNEAQ (reference sequence). Written as DNA, the CDR3 is TGTGCCAGCAGCTCCCACGATTGGACAGGGATGAACACTGAAGCTTTT. Its translation: CASSSHDWTGMNTEAF.

This clonotype turned up a few times. The rearrangement joins TRBV4-1 to TRBJ2-2; possible D gene TRBD1, 7 bases. Germline-derived CDR1 and CDR2 are MGHRA and YSYEKL. Trimming removed 1 base from V and 5 bases from J, with 11 bases in between. This CDR3 has 15 residues. This chain's CDR3 is CASSQVQGGTGELFF. Written as DNA, the CDR3 is TGCGCCAGCAGCCAAGTGCAGGGGGGTACCGGGGAGCTGTTTTTT.

The chain is built from TRBV20-1 and TRBJ2-7; TRBD1 is a possible D gene (6 bases). This CDR3 is 13 amino acids long. Germline CDR1 and CDR2: DFQATT and SNEGSKA (reference sequence). Trimming pared 0 bases from V and 2 bases from J, leaving 8 bases between. CDR3 loop: CSARDYRAYEQYF. DNA of the CDR3: TGCAGTGCTAGAGATTACAGGGCCTACGAGCAGTACTTC.

The chain recombines TRBV6-5 with TRBJ2-1; 7 nucleotides line up with TRBD1. With 6 bases clipped from V and 4 bases from J, the junction kept 6 bases outside the gene matches. This CDR3 has 14 amino acids. Germline assignment: CDR1 MNHEY and CDR2 SVGAGI. CDR3 amino acids: CASSQDRSYNEQFF. The CDR3 nucleotides are TGTGCCAGCAGCCAGGACAGGAGTTACAATGAGCAGTTCTTC.

In its sample, this clonotype was seen many times. The rearrangement joins TRBV5-6 to TRBJ2-2; D is possibly TRBD1 (6 bases). Trimming stripped 2 bases from V and 6 bases from J, with 20 bases between. This CDR3 is built from 17 residues. Germline V lookup: CDR1 SGHDT, CDR2 YYEEEE. CDR3 in DNA: TGTGCCAGCAGCTTTTCAGTGGCAGGGGTCGTATCCGGGGAGCTGTTTTTT. Amino acid sequence: CASSFSVAGVVSGELFF.

This clonotype has a count of ten or more. This rearrangement joins TRBV28 to TRBJ2-5; TRBD2 matches 10 bases. Germline CDR1 is MDHEN and CDR2 is SYDVKM. Losses at the gene ends were 6 bases for V and 1 base for J; bases not matched to a gene: 8. The CDR3 spans 16 residues. The CDR3 region is CASSTPRTSGQETQYF. The CDR3 DNA reads TGTGCCAGCAGCACGCCCCGGACTAGCGGCCAAGAGACCCAGTACTTC.

This clonotype came up a few times. The V call is TRBV20-1, the J call TRBJ2-2; 10 nucleotides line up with TRBD2. The length of the CDR3 is 17 residues. Germline CDR1 and CDR2: DFQATT and SNEGSKA (reference sequence). The ends lost 1 base at V and 6 bases at J; junction bases unmatched: 11. This chain's CDR3 is CSARVWESGGAAGELFF. CDR3 coding DNA: TGCAGTGCTAGAGTATGGGAAAGCGGGGGGGCCGCCGGGGAGCTGTTTTTT.

V and J are TRBV15 and TRBJ2-2; 12 bases line up with TRBD2. V was clipped by 5 bases and J by 5 bases; unmatched bases: 9. The CDR3 loop spans 17 amino acids. Germline CDR1 reads LNHNV; CDR2 reads YYDKDF (reference sequence). CDR3 DNA sequence: TGTGCCACCAGCTCTCCTAGCGGGGGGGAAGTGACCGGGGAGCTGTTTTTT. It specifies CATSSPSGGEVTGELFF. Together with reference TRBV15 and TRBJ2-2, the CDR3 gives the full variable domain: DAMVIQNPRYQVTQFGKPVTLSCSQTLNHNVMYWYQQKSSQAPKLLFHYYDKDFNNEADTPDNFQSRRPNTSFCFLDIRSPGLGDTAMYLCATSSPSGGEVTGELFFGEGSRLTVL.

The V gene is TRBV18, the J gene TRBJ1-1; D may be TRBD1 (6 bases). The CDR3 extends over 14 amino acids. Germline V gene data show CDR1 as KGHSH and CDR2 as LQKENI. V dropped 0 bases and J dropped 6 bases, with 11 bases sitting between them. The CDR3, as DNA: TGTGCCAGCTCACCACCGGGGGGCTCGTCTGAAGCTTTCTTT. It is translated as CASSPPGGSSEAFF.

A few counts support this clonotype. The rearrangement uses TRBV15 and TRBJ2-5, with 9 bases aligning to TRBD1. The CDR3 is made up of 18 amino acids. After removal of 1 base from V and 2 bases from J, the junction contained 11 bases not matched to a gene. Germline V lookup: CDR1 LNHNV, CDR2 YYDKDF (reference sequence). The CDR3 sequence is CATSRGGTGNIPQETQYF. CDR3 in DNA: TGTGCCACCAGCAGAGGGGGGACAGGGAACATCCCACAAGAGACCCAGTACTTC.

The genes are TRBV19 and TRBJ2-5; D possibly corresponds to TRBD2 (7 bases). Germline V CDR1 and CDR2: LNHDA, SQIVND (reference sequence). This CDR3 contains 14 residues. V lost 3 bases to trimming and J lost 5 bases, with 13 bases between them. CDR3 DNA: TGTGCCAGTAGTATTTCGGGGGGCGGCGAGACCCAGTACTTC. Residues: CASSISGGGETQYF. The full variable domain, with the rest looked up from reference TRBV19 and TRBJ2-5, is DGGITQSPKYLFRKEGQNVTLSCEQNLNHDAMYWYRQDPGQGLRLIYYSQIVNDFQKGDIAEGYSVSREKKESFPLTVTSAQKNPTAFYLCASSISGGGETQYFGPGTRLLVL.

This clonotype has more than one count but fewer than ten. The chain is built from TRBV11-1 and TRBJ2-7; D gene uncertain. CDR1 is SGHAT, CDR2 FQDESV, per germline (reference sequence). This CDR3 has 16 amino acids. V was clipped by 4 bases and J by 3 bases, with 19 bases between them. CDR3 sequence (DNA): TGTGCCAGCAGCTCATTCGGGTCGGACCTAAACTACGAGCAGTACTTC. Protein product: CASSSFGSDLNYEQYF.

This clonotype was counted a few times. The V and J genes are TRBV6-2 or TRBV6-3 and TRBJ2-7, with D unclear. Germline V gives CDR1 MNHEY, CDR2 SVGEGT. V shed 7 bases and J shed 6 bases, with 19 bases lying between them. CDR3 length: 14 amino acids. As DNA, the CDR3 is TGTGCCAGCACCTTGGACCCCTTTTTCGTCGAGCAGTACTTC. Translating gives CASTLDPFFVEQYF.

This clonotype was picked up many times. The chain joins TRBV7-9 to TRBJ1-2; weak D call: TRBD1 (5 bases). The CDR3 contains 14 residues. The germline V gene has CDR1 SEHNR and CDR2 FQNEAQ (reference sequence). V was shortened by 4 bases and J by 4 bases, with 13 bases between the two germline ends. CDR3 region: CASSSTALGYGYTF. CDR3 sequence (DNA): TGTGCCAGCAGCTCGACAGCCTTAGGCTATGGCTACACCTTC.

The chain combines TRBV12-3 or TRBV12-4 with TRBJ2-7, with a possible D match to TRBD2 (6 bases). The germline V and J ends were trimmed by 6 bases and 2 bases, with 11 bases remaining between them. The CDR3 runs 13 residues. CDR3 in DNA: TGTGCCAGCAGGCCAGGAGGGACCTACGAGCAGTACTTC. Amino acid sequence: CASRPGGTYEQYF.

This clonotype was picked up many times. The chain uses TRBV7-9 and TRBJ2-1; D is possibly TRBD2 (5 bases). The CDR3 totals 14 residues. V was cut by 6 bases and J by 0 bases, with 9 bases left in between. CDR1 and CDR2 (germline): SEHNR, FQNEAQ (reference sequence). The CDR3, as DNA: TGTGCCAGCAGTTTGGCGGGCTCCTACAATGAGCAGTTCTTC. Translating it yields CASSLAGSYNEQFF.

The V call is TRBV20-1, the J call TRBJ1-3, with D perhaps matching TRBD1 (5 bases). This CDR3 contains 14 residues. Germline values: CDR1 DFQATT, CDR2 SNEGSKA (reference sequence). Trimming left V 2 bases short and J 5 bases short, with 13 bases between. The CDR3 here is CSARPQGGRNTIYF. CDR3 bases: TGCAGTGCTAGACCGCAGGGAGGCCGAAACACCATATATTTT.

The chain recombines TRBV29-1 with TRBJ2-1; 8 nucleotides line up with TRBD2. The germline CDR1 and CDR2 sequences are SQVTM and ANQGSEA. The CDR3 is 12 residues long. The J segment lost 10 bases and the V segment lost 7 bases, leaving 9 bases of the junction unmatched. CDR3 loop: CSGQGASGEQFF. Here the CDR3 DNA reads TGCAGCGGCCAAGGGGCTAGCGGGGAGCAGTTCTTC.

In this sample, this clonotype turned up a few times. This rearrangement joins TRBV28 to TRBJ1-6, with a possible D match to TRBD1 (6 bases). The CDR3 loop spans 18 amino acids. V lost 2 bases to trimming and J lost 10 bases, with 24 bases between them. Germline CDR1 reads MDHEN; CDR2 reads SYDVKM. The CDR3 reads CASSLPPRSKDSRSPLHF. Written as DNA, the CDR3 is TGTGCCAGCAGTTTACCGCCCCGGAGTAAGGACAGTCGGTCACCCCTCCACTTT.

The J gene is TRBJ1-5, the V gene TRBV27; tentative D call: TRBD1 (6 bases). Per the germline V gene, CDR1 is MNHEY and CDR2 is SMNVEV (reference sequence). The length of the CDR3 is 13 residues. Between the trimmed V and J ends, which lost 8 bases and 6 bases, there was a span of 14 bases. The chain's CDR3 is CASGPTGSQPQHF. CDR3 bases: TGTGCCAGCGGCCCCACAGGGTCTCAGCCCCAGCATTTT.

Concerning this clonotype itself: This could be a read error, since a much larger clone is one nucleotide away. The chain has TRBV11-2 and TRBJ2-1; D is undetermined. With 0 bases removed from V and 5 bases from J, the gap between germline ends came to 8 bases. CDR3 length equals 14 residues. Germline values: CDR1 SGHAT, CDR2 FQNNGV. CDR3 region: CASSLEEPHNEQFF. In DNA form, the CDR3 reads TGTGCCAGCAGCTTAGAAGAACCCCACAATGAGCAGTTCTTC.

This clonotype was counted a few times. The chain recombines TRBV7-6 with TRBJ2-3; 11 nucleotides match TRBD1. The germline V gene has CDR1 SGHVS and CDR2 FNYEAQ. The ends lost 5 bases at V and 2 bases at J; junction bases unmatched: 6. This CDR3 spans 16 amino acids. CDR3 DNA: TGTGCCAGCAGCCTACGGACAGGGGGCGACACAGATACGCAGTATTTT. Encoded protein: CASSLRTGGDTDTQYF.

This clonotype was seen only a few times. V and J are TRBV28 and TRBJ2-5; TRBD2 might be the D (6 bases). CDR3 length equals 13 residues. CDR1 MDHEN and CDR2 SYDVKM come from the germline V gene. V dropped 3 bases and J dropped 5 bases, with 10 bases sitting between them. CDR3 sequence (DNA): TGTGCCAGCAGTTTTGGAGGGCCGGAGACCCAGTACTTC. It codes for CASSFGGPETQYF.